This is a list of T cell receptor beta chains from one sample in a study of PD-1 blockade in mismatch repair-deficient tumors. Using immunoSEQ multiplex PCR, the repertoire was profiled, and TCRdb retains in-frame clones only, with some absent. The table shows around 25,000 clones, with around 80% occurring only once. The material was peripheral blood, obtained 12 weeks after starting pembrolizumab. Source of these receptors: an adult with mismatch repair-deficient cancer. CDR3s include the opening cysteine and the closing phenylalanine or tryptophan. The order of the fields is clone size, V gene, J gene, D gene, CDR3 DNA, CDR3 protein. The D gene is left open where the match is weak. Some rows have no size entry. The others give once, few or many, or a class for an expanded clone.

NA	TRBV18	TRBJ2-5	NA	TGTGCCAGCTCACCACAGGGATGGCAAGAGACCCAGTACTTC	CASSPQGWQETQYF
NA	TRBV11-3	TRBJ2-5	NA	TGTGCCAGCAGCTTATTCGGAGGAGTAGGGGAAGAGACCCAGTACTTC	CASSLFGGVGEETQYF
once	TRBV13	TRBJ1-3	NA	TGTGCCAGCTTAATTTTGACACGGGGAAACACCATATATTTT	CASLILTRGNTIYF
NA	TRBV4-2	TRBJ1-1	NA	TGTGCCAGCAGCCGACTGGACCGCGATGGCACTGAAGCTTTCTTT	CASSRLDRDGTEAFF
NA	TRBV30	TRBJ1-2	NA	TGTGCCTGGAGCGCGACGGAGTATGGCTACACCTTC	CAWSATEYGYTF
NA	TRBV30	TRBJ2-5	NA	TGTGCCTGGAGTGTAGGGGACCCTACCCAAGAGACCCAGTACTTC	CAWSVGDPTQETQYF
NA	TRBV9	TRBJ1-2	NA	TGTGCCAGCAGCCCATCCCTAACCGCACTGGGCTATGGCTACACCTTC	CASSPSLTALGYGYTF
NA	TRBV27	TRBJ2-2	NA	TGTGCCAGCAGCCACAGTACCGCGAACACCGGGGAGCTGTTTTTT	CASSHSTANTGELFF
NA	TRBV29-1	TRBJ2-7	TRBD1	TGCAGCGTTGAAGACGAGACAGGGGCGGACTACGAGCAGTACTTC	CSVEDETGADYEQYF
NA	TRBV28	TRBJ2-7	NA	TGTGCCAGCAGTTTCATGATGAGCTCCTACGAGCAGTACTTC	CASSFMMSSYEQYF
few	TRBV28	TRBJ2-5	NA	TGTGCCAGCCAAGCGGACTATACAGGGAATGTCGAGACCCAGTACTTC	CASQADYTGNVETQYF
NA	TRBV27	TRBJ2-2	NA	TGTGCCAGCAGGCCCTTGGGGGATGGGAACACCGGGGAGCTGTTTTTT	CASRPLGDGNTGELFF
once	TRBV10-3	TRBJ2-7	NA	TGTGCCATCAGGTTCTCAGAAAGGAGCTACGAGCAGTACTTC	CAIRFSERSYEQYF
NA	TRBV7-9	TRBJ1-2	NA	TGTGCCAGCAGCTTAGGGGCGGGGAACTATGGCTACACCTTC	CASSLGAGNYGYTF
NA	TRBV30	TRBJ2-7	NA	TGTGCCTGGAAAGCCCAGGGGTCACCCTACGAGCAGTACTTC	CAWKAQGSPYEQYF